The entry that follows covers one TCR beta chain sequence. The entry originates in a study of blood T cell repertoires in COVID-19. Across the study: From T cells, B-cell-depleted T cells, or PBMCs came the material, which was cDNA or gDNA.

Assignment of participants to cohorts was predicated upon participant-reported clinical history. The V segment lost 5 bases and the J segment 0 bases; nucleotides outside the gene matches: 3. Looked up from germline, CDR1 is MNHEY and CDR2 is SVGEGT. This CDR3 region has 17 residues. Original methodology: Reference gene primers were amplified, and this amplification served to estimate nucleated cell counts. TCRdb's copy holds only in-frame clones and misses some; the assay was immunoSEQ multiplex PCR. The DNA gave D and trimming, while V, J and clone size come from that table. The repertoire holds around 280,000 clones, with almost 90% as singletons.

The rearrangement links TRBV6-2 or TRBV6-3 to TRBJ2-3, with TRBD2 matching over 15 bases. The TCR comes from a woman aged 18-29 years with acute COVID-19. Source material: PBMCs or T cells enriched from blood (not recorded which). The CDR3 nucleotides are TGTGCCAGCAGTGACGGACTAGCGGGAGGGAGCACAGATACGCAGTATTTT. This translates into CASSDGLAGGSTDTQYF.